This T cell receptor beta chain was documented in a study of CD8 T cells in Susac syndrome. With random hexamers, reverse transcription was performed on about 0.45 to 1 ug of RNA. MiXCR was run by TCRdb on the immunoSEQ multiplex PCR reads, yielding one entry per CDR3 protein. The repertoire holds about 180,000 distinct CDR3 sequences, with 93% as singletons. The sequenced target, TCR beta, came from blood CD8+ and CD4+ T cells. V lost 2 bases, J lost 4 bases, and 4 bases stayed unmatched. CDR3 length: 14 amino acids. Germline V gene data show CDR1 as SGHNT and CDR2 as YYREEE (reference sequence). The source is a human donor with multiple sclerosis. The source material was CD4+ T cells from PBMCs. The rearrangement uses TRBV5-4 and TRBJ2-5; TRBD1 agrees at 8 bases. This CDR3 reads CASSFGRGLETQYF. CDR3 bases: TGTGCCAGCAGCTTTGGCAGGGGGCTAGAGACCCAGTACTTC.